A selection of T cell receptor beta chains follows, all from one sample in a study of blood T cells in healthy people across ages. MiXCR was run by TCRdb on the 5' RACE reads, yielding one entry per CDR3 protein. Of about 2 million distinct CDR3 sequences listed, roughly 52% are singletons. Sequencing input: blood. The receptors stem from a woman in her 40s in good health. The CDR3 runs from the conserved cysteine through the conserved F or W. The D gene is left open where the match is weak. Not every row has a clone size; where given, it reads once, few, many or a size class.

-	TRBV12-3/TRBV12-4	TRBJ1-1	once	CASAVGDTEAFF	TGTGCCAGCGCAGTCGGGGACACTGAAGCTTTCTTT
TRBD1	TRBV7-9	TRBJ1-5	-	CASSLSMTGSNQPQHF	TGTGCCAGCAGCTTATCGATGACAGGGAGCAATCAGCCCCAGCATTTT
-	TRBV4-2	TRBJ1-4	-	CASSQKRAEEKLFF	TGTGCCAGCAGCCAAAAGAGGGCTGAGGAAAAACTGTTTTTT
TRBD1	TRBV6-2/TRBV6-3	TRBJ2-3	few	CASSYVDRAADTQYF	TGTGCCAGCAGTTACGTCGACAGGGCGGCAGATACGCAGTATTTT
-	TRBV4-2	TRBJ1-6	-	CASSQGQWNSPLHF	TGTGCCAGCAGCCAAGGCCAGTGGAATTCACCCCTCCACTTT
-	TRBV4-3	TRBJ1-2	few	CASSRNSGYTF	TGCGCCAGCAGCCGGAACAGCGGCTACACCTTC
TRBD2	TRBV12-3/TRBV12-4	TRBJ2-5	-	CASSLLAGGYETQYF	TGTGCCAGCAGTTTATTGGCGGGGGGTTACGAGACCCAGTACTTC
-	TRBV20-1	TRBJ2-7	few	CSAGGTGSSYEQYF	TGCAGCGCTGGGGGGACGGGGAGCTCCTACGAGCAGTACTTC
-	TRBV27	TRBJ1-2	few	CASSMQGLGYGYTF	TGTGCCAGCAGTATGCAGGGCCTAGGCTATGGCTACACCTTC
TRBD1	TRBV6-5	TRBJ1-2	-	CASSQTGVGDYGYTF	TGTGCCAGCAGCCAGACAGGGGTAGGAGACTATGGCTACACCTTC
-	TRBV12-3/TRBV12-4	TRBJ2-1	-	CASRRAVGGEQFF	TGTGCCAGCAGAAGGGCCGTTGGGGGAGAGCAGTTCTTC
-	TRBV5-1	TRBJ2-3	-	CASSVEGPGTQYF	TGCGCCAGCAGCGTGGAGGGACCCGGAACGCAGTATTTT
-	TRBV5-5	TRBJ2-7	-	CASSFSGESPVYEQYF	TGTGCCAGCAGCTTCTCAGGGGAGTCGCCTGTTTACGAGCAGTACTTC
-	TRBV14	TRBJ2-3	-	CASSQVGGSTQYF	TGTGCCAGCAGCCAAGTGGGGGGCAGTACGCAGTATTTT
TRBD2	TRBV12-3/TRBV12-4	TRBJ2-1	few	CASSPLWGRDNEQFF	TGTGCCAGCAGTCCCTTATGGGGGAGGGACAATGAGCAGTTCTTC
-	TRBV7-9	TRBJ2-1	-	CASSLAGKGLSSYNEQFF	TGTGCCAGCAGCTTAGCGGGAAAGGGACTGAGCTCCTACAATGAGCAGTTCTTC
-	TRBV29-1	TRBJ2-7	-	CSGARGSLYEQYF	TGCAGCGGCGCAAGGGGGTCGTTATACGAGCAGTACTTC
TRBD1	TRBV29-1	TRBJ2-5	-	CSVLSGGGGTQYF	TGCAGCGTTCTGTCAGGGGGCGGCGGGACCCAGTACTTC
-	TRBV5-6	TRBJ1-6	few	CASSFGNRRDSPLHF	TGTGCCAGCAGCTTTGGTAATAGACGGGATTCACCCCTCCACTTT
TRBD1	TRBV10-3	TRBJ2-3	-	CATTGTGSTDTQYF	TGTGCCACTACCGGGACAGGGTCTACAGATACGCAGTATTTT
-	TRBV28	TRBJ1-6	-	CASRPAGHTSSYNSPLHF	TGTGCCAGCAGACCCGCAGGGCACACTAGCTCCTATAATTCACCCCTCCACTTT
TRBD2	TRBV4-2	TRBJ2-7	few	CASSLTTSGYSYEQYF	TGTGCCAGCAGCCTTACGACTAGCGGTTACTCCTACGAGCAGTACTTC
-	TRBV6-2/TRBV6-3	TRBJ1-2	-	CASSSWRSNYGYTF	TGTGCCAGCAGTAGCTGGAGATCTAACTATGGCTACACCTTC
-	TRBV6-5	TRBJ2-5	-	CASILEETQYF	TGTGCCAGCATCCTAGAAGAGACCCAGTACTTC
TRBD1	TRBV28	TRBJ2-5	-	CASIGGPLGGQYF	TGTGCCAGCATAGGGGGCCCGTTGGGCGGCCAGTACTTC
TRBD1	TRBV5-1	TRBJ2-7	few	CASSSGSTGDEQYF	TGCGCCAGCAGCTCAGGATCTACAGGGGACGAGCAGTACTTC
-	TRBV5-6	TRBJ2-7	-	CASSLPRSGSYNEQYF	TGTGCCAGCAGCTTGCCACGGTCGGGTTCATACAATGAGCAGTACTTC
-	TRBV1	TRBJ2-1	once	CTSSPPPPRVVEDNEQFF	TGCACCAGCAGCCCCCCGCCCCCCAGGGTCGTGGAGGACAATGAGCAGTTCTTC
TRBD2	TRBV3-1	TRBJ2-5	few	CASSQDGLAGRETQYF	TGTGCCAGCAGCCAAGATGGACTAGCGGGTCGAGAGACCCAGTACTTC
-	TRBV27	TRBJ2-3	-	CASSLRETPGTQYF	TGTGCCAGCAGTTTACGGGAGACCCCCGGTACGCAGTATTTT
TRBD1	TRBV6-2/TRBV6-3	TRBJ1-6	-	CASSYETGERRENSPLHF	TGTGCCAGCAGTTACGAGACAGGGGAAAGGCGGGAAAATTCACCCCTCCACTTT
-	TRBV20-1	TRBJ2-5	-	CSADETGETQYF	TGCAGTGCTGATGAAACAGGAGAGACCCAGTACTTC
TRBD1	TRBV6-5	TRBJ1-5	-	CASSLTGVQSNQPQHF	TGTGCCAGCAGCTTGACAGGGGTACAAAGCAATCAGCCCCAGCATTTT
TRBD1	TRBV6-1	TRBJ2-6	once	CASSEETGGNVLTF	TGTGCCAGCAGTGAAGAGACAGGGGGCAACGTCCTGACTTTC
-	TRBV9	TRBJ2-5	few	CASSYLGLSETQYF	TGTGCCAGCAGCTATTTGGGGTTGAGCGAGACCCAGTACTTC
TRBD2	TRBV6-2/TRBV6-3	TRBJ2-1	-	CASNPAGSPYNEQFF	TGTGCCAGCAACCCAGCGGGGAGCCCCTACAATGAGCAGTTCTTC
TRBD2	TRBV4-2	TRBJ2-3	-	CASSQVFDSGAKDTQYF	TGTGCCAGCAGCCAAGTTTTTGATAGCGGGGCGAAAGATACGCAGTATTTT
-	TRBV12-3/TRBV12-4	TRBJ2-7	-	CASSRTDNYEQYF	TGTGCCAGCAGCCGTACCGACAACTACGAGCAGTACTTC